One sample yielded the 25 T cell receptor beta chains listed below, sequenced in a study of shared clonotypes between healthy human individuals. The method was immunoSEQ multiplex PCR; TCRdb's version includes in-frame clones alone and lacks a portion of them. The data hold under 1,100,000 clones, with approximately 80% observed a single time. The material sequenced was memory CD4+ T cells from PBMCs. Subset reported: CD45RA-negative fraction. These receptors were collected from a man between 18 and 35 years old in good health. Some clones in this sample may be carry-over from other donors' samples.

The chain combines TRBV25-1 with TRBJ1-1; D is uncertain. V was trimmed by 5 bases and J by 0 bases, leaving 7 bases between them. The CDR3 contains 13 residues. Germline V gives CDR1 MGHDK, CDR2 SYGVNS. The CDR3 protein is CASSRDLNTEAFF. The CDR3 DNA is TGTGCCAGCAGTAGGGATTTGAACACTGAAGCTTTCTTT.

The chain links TRBV28 to TRBJ1-2, with 7 bases identical to TRBD1. The germline V gene encodes CDR1 MDHEN and CDR2 SYDVKM. V shed 5 bases and J 0 bases; nucleotides not matched to a gene: 9. The CDR3 has 16 residues. The CDR3 DNA reads as TGTGCCAGCAGTCTGGGAGGGGGCCTAGCTAACTATGGCTACACCTTC. Protein product: CASSLGGGLANYGYTF.

The V call is TRBV5-4, the J call TRBJ1-2; 9 bases are a match to TRBD1. The germline V gene has CDR1 SGHNT and CDR2 YYREEE (reference sequence). The CDR3 consists of 14 residues. V trimming: 2 bases; J trimming: 5 bases; junction bases outside the gene matches: 4. The CDR3 sequence is CASSFPGQGYGYTF. CDR3 nucleotides: TGTGCCAGCAGCTTCCCCGGACAGGGGTATGGCTACACCTTC.

The rearrangement links TRBV4-2 to TRBJ2-7; D might be TRBD1 or TRBD2, each matching 5 bases. Germline CDR1 and CDR2: LGHNA and YNFKEQ. Trimming removed 0 bases from V and 3 bases from J, with 15 bases in between. This CDR3 contains 16 residues. The CDR3 spells CASSQETRQPHYEQYF. In nucleotides, the CDR3 is TGTGCCAGCAGCCAAGAAACTAGACAGCCTCACTACGAGCAGTACTTC.

Comment on this clone: Additional DNA sequences in this sample encode the identical CDR3. CDR3 in DNA: TGTGCCAGCAGCTCTCAGGGGGCGGCTAATGAAAAACTGTTTTTT. Residues: CASSSQGAANEKLFF. The chain joins TRBV7-9 to TRBJ1-4; 8 bases fit TRBD1. The CDR3 contains 15 residues. Germline-derived CDR1 and CDR2 are SEHNR and FQNEAQ (reference sequence). The V segment lost 4 bases and the J segment 3 bases; nucleotides outside the gene matches: 4.

This rearrangement joins TRBV30 to TRBJ1-2; TRBD1 matches 9 bases. Per germline, CDR1 GTSNPN and CDR2 SVGIG (reference sequence). The CDR3 sequence is 15 residues long. V shed 1 base and J 4 bases; nucleotides not matched to a gene: 7. In DNA, the CDR3 is TGTGCCTGGAGTGAACAGGGGGCGCGGGGCTATGGCTACACCTTC. Protein product: CAWSEQGARGYGYTF. The entire variable domain, with the rest obtained from reference TRBV30 and TRBJ1-2, is as follows: SQTIHQWPATLVQPVGSPLSLECTVEGTSNPNLYWYRQAAGRGLQLLFYSVGIGQISSEVPQNLSASRPQDRQFILSSKKLLLSDSGFYLCAWSEQGARGYGYTFGSGTRLTVV.

Concerning this clone: Its ends do not fully match the called genes, so a read error is possible. The V and J genes are TRBV5-3 and TRBJ2-5; D perhaps matches TRBD2 (6 bases). TRBV5-3 is an ORF, with its function uncertain. This CDR3 is built from 13 residues. The CDR3 region has the DNA TGTGCCAGCAGCTTGGCGGGGCTAGAGACCCAGTACTTC. It encodes CASSLAGLETQYF.

The rearrangement joins TRBV5-1 to TRBJ1-4; D gene unclear. The ends were cut back, 0 bases at V and 7 bases at J, with 13 bases in the middle. Germline V gene sequence: CDR1 SGHRS, CDR2 YFSETQ. The length of the CDR3 is 15 residues. CDR3 sequence reads: CASSLGVGPGEKLFF. DNA of the CDR3: TGCGCCAGCAGCTTGGGAGTAGGTCCCGGTGAAAAACTGTTTTTT. Supplemented by reference TRBV5-1 and TRBJ1-4, the full variable domain reads KAGVTQTPRYLIKTRGQQVTLSCSPISGHRSVSWYQQTPGQGLQFLFEYFSETQRNKGNFPGRFSGRQFSNSRSEMNVSTLELGDSALYLCASSLGVGPGEKLFFGSGTQLSVL.

V gene TRBV5-1 combines with J gene TRBJ2-2, with D possibly TRBD2 on 5 matching bases. V dropped 3 bases and J dropped 4 bases, with 10 bases sitting between them. This CDR3 comprises 14 residues. CDR1 is SGHRS and CDR2 is YFSETQ in the germline V gene. CDR3 sequence (DNA): TGCGCCAGCAGCTCCCGGACTGGCACCGGGGAGCTGTTTTTT. Its translation is CASSSRTGTGELFF.

This clone was observed a single time. The chain carries TRBV6-5 and TRBJ2-7; 9 bases agree with TRBD1. The trim removed 8 bases at V and 0 bases at J, leaving 5 bases unmatched. CDR1 and CDR2 from the germline V gene are MNHEY and SVGAGI. The length of the CDR3 is 14 residues. The CDR3 spells CASRRGQGSYEQYF. For the CDR3, the DNA is TGTGCCAGCCGCCGGGGACAGGGCTCCTACGAGCAGTACTTC.

This chain uses TRBV4-1 with TRBJ2-3; possible D gene TRBD1, 6 bases. Looked up from germline, CDR1 is MGHRA and CDR2 is YSYEKL. This CDR3 has 20 residues. V lost 0 bases and J 2 bases, leaving 24 bases between the germline ends. The CDR3 DNA reads TGCGCCAGCAGCCAAGAATGGGCCTACCTGACAGGTGGGGTCACAGATACGCAGTATTTT. Encoded protein: CASSQEWAYLTGGVTDTQYF.

The chain combines TRBV9 with TRBJ2-4, with D perhaps matching TRBD2 (5 bases). The length of the CDR3 is 16 residues. Germline values: CDR1 SGDLS, CDR2 YYNGEE. The ends were cut back, 2 bases at V and 0 bases at J, with 12 bases in the middle. CDR3 DNA: TGTGCCAGCAGCGTCTCTGCGGGCCTAGCCAAAAACATTCAGTACTTC. Amino acid sequence: CASSVSAGLAKNIQYF.

The chain carries TRBV6-5 and TRBJ1-1; tentatively, D is TRBD1 (5 bases). The length of the CDR3 is 14 residues. Germline-derived CDR1 and CDR2 are MNHEY and SVGAGI. V was cut by 6 bases and J by 3 bases, with 14 bases left in between. The CDR3, as DNA: TGTGCCAGCAGGGAAGACGGAGGGGACACTGAAGCTTTCTTT. This sequence encodes CASREDGGDTEAFF.

The chain combines TRBV20-1 with TRBJ2-7; D is unclear. Germline CDR1 reads DFQATT; CDR2 reads SNEGSKA (reference sequence). The CDR3 contains 11 residues. Trimming removed 3 bases from V and 3 bases from J, with 6 bases in between. In DNA, the CDR3 is TGCAGTGCTAGTATTCTCTACGAGCAGTACTTC. Translation gives CSASILYEQYF.

This clone has at least ten counts. The gene calls are TRBV5-1 and TRBJ2-2; no definite D call. V was cut by 3 bases and J by 8 bases, with 17 bases left in between. The CDR3 extends over 15 amino acids. Germline CDR1 and CDR2: SGHRS and YFSETQ. The CDR3 protein is CASSSLLLASGELFF. The CDR3 nucleotides read TGCGCCAGCAGCTCGCTCTTGCTGGCCTCGGGGGAGCTGTTTTTT.

The chain couples TRBV5-1 to TRBJ2-5, with TRBD1 as a possible D gene (8 bases). The CDR3 covers 19 residues. Trimming removed 1 base at V and 2 bases at J, with 24 bases between. Germline assignment: CDR1 SGHRS and CDR2 YFSETQ. Here the CDR3 DNA reads TGCGCCAGCAGCTTGACTGGACAGGGAGGGGGCATTGTACAAGAGACCCAGTACTTC. It is translated as CASSLTGQGGGIVQETQYF.

The chain uses TRBV5-1 and TRBJ2-3, with 7 bases that match TRBD2. The germline V gene has CDR1 SGHRS and CDR2 YFSETQ. Trimming cost V 4 bases and J 2 bases; bases outside gene matches: 4. The CDR3 covers 14 residues. The CDR3 region is CASSLSGPTDTQYF. Here the CDR3 DNA reads TGCGCCAGCAGCCTTAGCGGGCCCACAGATACGCAGTATTTT.

J is TRBJ1-2 and V is TRBV28; D ambiguous. This CDR3 spans 13 amino acids. The germline V and J ends were trimmed by 2 bases and 1 base, with 5 bases remaining between them. The germline V gene has CDR1 MDHEN and CDR2 SYDVKM. The CDR3 spells CASSLRSNYGYTF. The DNA of the CDR3 is TGTGCCAGCAGTTTAAGGAGTAACTATGGCTACACCTTC.

V is TRBV12-5 and J is TRBJ2-3, with a tentative D call TRBD2 (5 bases). The CDR3 is made up of 13 amino acids. Per germline, CDR1 LGHNT and CDR2 FRNRAP. The germline V and J ends were trimmed by 2 bases and 7 bases, with 10 bases remaining between them. The CDR3 DNA is TGTGCTAGTGGTTTGAAGCCGGGATATACGCAGTATTTT. It is translated as CASGLKPGYTQYF.

The CDR3 DNA sequence: TGTGCCTGGTCGGTCCCGGGACAGGGAAACTATGGCTACACCTTC. It is translated as CAWSVPGQGNYGYTF. The V and J genes are TRBV30 and TRBJ1-2; 9 nucleotides agree with TRBD1. This CDR3 region has 15 residues. Germline CDR1 and CDR2: GTSNPN and SVGIG (reference sequence). The V and J ends lost 5 bases and 2 bases, in that order; junction bases with no gene match: 9.

V and J are TRBV5-8 and TRBJ1-3; 9 nucleotides match TRBD1. Looked up from germline, CDR1 is SGHTS and CDR2 is YDEGEE. The CDR3 consists of 15 residues. After removal of 3 bases from V and 4 bases from J, the junction contained 5 bases not matched to a gene. The CDR3 DNA is TGTGCCAGCAGCTCGGGACAGGGTCCCGGAAACACCATATATTTT. Translated: CASSSGQGPGNTIYF.

At least ten counts were recorded for this clone. Other DNA sequences in this specimen translate into the identical CDR3. The chain has TRBV18 and TRBJ2-6, with D hard to call. The V end was cut by 2 bases, the J end by 0 bases, with 2 bases between. The CDR3 extends over 14 amino acids. CDR1 is KGHSH, CDR2 LQKENI, per germline. The CDR3 here is CASSPGSGANVLTF. CDR3 nucleotide sequence: TGTGCCAGCTCACCAGGCTCTGGGGCCAACGTCCTGACTTTC. The full variable domain, rest sourced from reference TRBV18 and TRBJ2-6, is NAGVMQNPRHLVRRRGQEARLRCSPMKGHSHVYWYRQLPEEGLKFMVYLQKENIIDESGMPKERFSAEFPKEGPSILRIQQVVRGDSAAYFCASSPGSGANVLTFGAGSRLTVL.

This clone was seen once. The V gene is TRBV7-6, the J gene TRBJ2-7; D is uncertain. V gave up 5 bases and J gave up 6 bases, with 17 bases separating them. The CDR3 contains 14 residues. From germline, CDR1 is SGHVS and CDR2 FNYEAQ. CDR3 nucleotides: TGTGCCAGCAGCCCTAGGACCCCCCGAGGCGAGCAGTACTTC. It specifies CASSPRTPRGEQYF.

This chain uses TRBV5-6 with TRBJ1-4; D is unresolved. The germline V gene has CDR1 SGHDT and CDR2 YYEEEE. V was shortened by 4 bases and J by 0 bases, with 13 bases between the two germline ends. The CDR3 sequence is 16 residues long. CDR3 DNA: TGTGCCAGCAGCAAGGCACAGACCGCAACTAATGAAAAACTGTTTTTT. Its translation is CASSKAQTATNEKLFF. The full variable domain, in which reference TRBV5-6 and TRBJ1-4 provide the parts outside the CDR3, is DAGVTQSPTHLIKTRGQQVTLRCSPKSGHDTVSWYQQALGQGPQFIFQYYEEEERQRGNFPDRFSGHQFPNYSSELNVNALLLGDSALYLCASSKAQTATNEKLFFGSGTQLSVL.

The rearrangement joins TRBV7-9 to TRBJ2-7; TRBD1 agrees at 10 bases. Germline assignment: CDR1 SEHNR and CDR2 FQNEAQ (reference sequence). Unmatched junction bases numbered 7, after V lost 5 bases and J lost 9 bases. CDR3 length: 13 amino acids. The CDR3 nucleotides read TGTGCCAGCAGCCGGACAGGGGGTTTTGGGCAGTACTTC. Amino acid sequence: CASSRTGGFGQYF.